These T cell receptor beta chains were read from a single sample in a study of T cells in narcolepsy. This table comes from immunoSEQ multiplex PCR, and its TCRdb copy is limited to in-frame clones, with some not included. The sample has about 17,000 clones, 55% to 75% seen once. The sample taken for sequencing was CD45RA- memory CD8+ T cells from PBMCs. The origin of the receptors is a human donor with narcolepsy. Both conserved end residues are part of each CDR3. The order of the fields is CDR3 protein, CDR3 DNA, J gene, clone size, V gene, D gene. The D gene is left open where the match is weak. Clone size is given for some rows only: seen once, a few or many times, or a class if the clone is expanded.

cdr3_aa: CASSLGVDGMDEFF
cdr3_nt: TGTGCCAGCAGTTTAGGGGTGGACGGGATGGACGAGTTCTTC
j_call: TRBJ2-1
clone_size: -
v_call: TRBV27
d_call: -

cdr3_aa: CASSLWSGEQYF
cdr3_nt: TGTGCCAGCAGCTTGTGGTCTGGCGAGCAGTACTTC
j_call: TRBJ2-7
clone_size: -
v_call: TRBV5-6
d_call: -

cdr3_aa: CASSDTNYNEQFF
cdr3_nt: TGTGCCAGCAGTGATACTAACTACAATGAGCAGTTCTTC
j_call: TRBJ2-1
clone_size: -
v_call: TRBV2
d_call: -

cdr3_aa: CASSEGPQGTEAFF
cdr3_nt: TGTGCCAGCAGCGAGGGTCCTCAGGGCACTGAAGCTTTCTTT
j_call: TRBJ1-1
clone_size: -
v_call: TRBV5-6
d_call: -

cdr3_aa: CASSVTTRVTGELFF
cdr3_nt: TGTGCCAGCAGCGTCACTACGCGGGTTACCGGGGAGCTGTTTTTT
j_call: TRBJ2-2
clone_size: -
v_call: TRBV5-4
d_call: -

cdr3_aa: CASSFTGTYEQYF
cdr3_nt: TGTGCCAGCAGCTTTACCGGAACCTACGAGCAGTACTTC
j_call: TRBJ2-7
clone_size: -
v_call: TRBV7-9
d_call: -

cdr3_aa: CASSLPMRHNNEQFF
cdr3_nt: TGTGCCAGCAGCTTGCCGATGAGACATAACAATGAGCAGTTCTTC
j_call: TRBJ2-1
clone_size: once
v_call: TRBV7-9
d_call: -

cdr3_aa: CASGQGAKAFF
cdr3_nt: TGTGCCAGCGGACAGGGGGCTAAAGCTTTCTTT
j_call: TRBJ1-1
clone_size: -
v_call: TRBV19
d_call: TRBD1

cdr3_aa: CASSGRQGSSYNEQFF
cdr3_nt: TGTGCCAGCAGCGGACGACAGGGCAGCTCCTACAATGAGCAGTTCTTC
j_call: TRBJ2-1
clone_size: few
v_call: TRBV7-9
d_call: TRBD1

cdr3_aa: CASSLNSEGSEAFF
cdr3_nt: TGTGCCAGCAGCTTAAACAGCGAAGGATCTGAAGCTTTCTTT
j_call: TRBJ1-1
clone_size: -
v_call: TRBV7-9
d_call: -

cdr3_aa: CASSLDETQYF
cdr3_nt: TGTGCCAGCAGCTTAGACGAGACCCAGTACTTC
j_call: TRBJ2-5
clone_size: -
v_call: TRBV7-2
d_call: -

cdr3_aa: CASSLARTGAATEAFF
cdr3_nt: TGTGCCAGCAGCTTAGCCCGGACAGGGGCGGCCACTGAAGCTTTCTTT
j_call: TRBJ1-1
clone_size: -
v_call: TRBV7-6
d_call: TRBD1

cdr3_aa: CASSGTMDRGIDTQYF
cdr3_nt: TGTGCCAGCAGCGGTACCATGGACAGGGGAATAGATACGCAGTATTTT
j_call: TRBJ2-3
clone_size: -
v_call: TRBV7-9
d_call: TRBD1

cdr3_aa: CASARGQGNTEAFF
cdr3_nt: TGTGCTAGTGCCCGGGGACAGGGAAACACTGAAGCTTTCTTT
j_call: TRBJ1-1
clone_size: few
v_call: TRBV12-5
d_call: TRBD1

cdr3_aa: CATSRSGRDYEQYF
cdr3_nt: TGTGCCACCAGCAGAAGCGGGAGGGACTACGAGCAGTACTTC
j_call: TRBJ2-7
clone_size: -
v_call: TRBV15
d_call: TRBD2

cdr3_aa: CASSPTHRSYNEQFF
cdr3_nt: TGTGCCAGCTCACCGACACATCGCTCCTACAATGAGCAGTTCTTC
j_call: TRBJ2-1
clone_size: -
v_call: TRBV18
d_call: -

cdr3_aa: CASSGRMATGELFF
cdr3_nt: TGTGCCAGCAGCGGACGGATGGCAACCGGGGAGCTGTTTTTT
j_call: TRBJ2-2
clone_size: -
v_call: TRBV9
d_call: -

cdr3_aa: CASSVGRQGGLVGYTF
cdr3_nt: TGTGCCAGCAGCGTAGGCCGGCAGGGGGGTTTGGTAGGCTACACCTTC
j_call: TRBJ1-2
clone_size: -
v_call: TRBV9
d_call: TRBD1

cdr3_aa: CASSYSGSMNEQFF
cdr3_nt: TGTGCCAGCAGTTACTCCGGCAGTATGAATGAGCAGTTCTTC
j_call: TRBJ2-1
clone_size: -
v_call: TRBV6-5
d_call: -

cdr3_aa: CASSYSGTLDYGYTF
cdr3_nt: TGTGCCAGCAGTTACTCCGGGACACTAGATTATGGCTACACCTTC
j_call: TRBJ1-2
clone_size: few
v_call: TRBV6-6
d_call: -

cdr3_aa: CASSTGQLLYGYTF
cdr3_nt: TGCGCCAGCAGTACGGGGCAGCTACTCTATGGCTACACCTTC
j_call: TRBJ1-2
clone_size: -
v_call: TRBV4-1
d_call: -

cdr3_aa: CASRTSGTYQETQYF
cdr3_nt: TGTGCCAGTCGGACTAGCGGGACGTACCAAGAGACCCAGTACTTC
j_call: TRBJ2-5
clone_size: -
v_call: TRBV19
d_call: TRBD2

cdr3_aa: CASSSTGGDYNEQFF
cdr3_nt: TGTGCCAGCAGCTCGACAGGGGGCGACTACAATGAGCAGTTCTTC
j_call: TRBJ2-1
clone_size: few
v_call: TRBV7-7
d_call: TRBD1

cdr3_aa: CASSLGQNQPQHF
cdr3_nt: TGTGCCAGCAGCTTAGGACAGAATCAGCCCCAGCATTTT
j_call: TRBJ1-5
clone_size: few
v_call: TRBV2
d_call: -

cdr3_aa: CASSYSRASYEQYF
cdr3_nt: TGTGCCAGCAGTTACTCGAGGGCCTCCTACGAGCAGTACTTC
j_call: TRBJ2-7
clone_size: -
v_call: TRBV6-6
d_call: -

cdr3_aa: CASSSLFPPDRGVNEQFF
cdr3_nt: TGTGCCAGCAGTTCATTATTCCCGCCGGACAGGGGAGTCAATGAGCAGTTCTTC
j_call: TRBJ2-1
clone_size: -
v_call: TRBV27
d_call: TRBD1

cdr3_aa: CSVTGGYYEQYF
cdr3_nt: TGCAGCGTCACAGGGGGCTACTACGAGCAGTACTTC
j_call: TRBJ2-7
clone_size: once
v_call: TRBV29-1
d_call: TRBD1

cdr3_aa: CGKGLAGGIGTGELFF
cdr3_nt: TGCGGAAAAGGGCTAGCGGGAGGGATCGGCACCGGGGAGCTGTTTTTT
j_call: TRBJ2-2
clone_size: -
v_call: TRBV10-1
d_call: TRBD2

cdr3_aa: CASSPSGVLNTEAFF
cdr3_nt: TGTGCCAGCAGCCCTTCAGGGGTCTTGAACACTGAAGCTTTCTTT
j_call: TRBJ1-1
clone_size: -
v_call: TRBV7-9
d_call: -

cdr3_aa: CASSIVLASTYEQYF
cdr3_nt: TGTGCCAGTAGTATAGTCCTAGCGTCCACCTACGAGCAGTACTTC
j_call: TRBJ2-7
clone_size: -
v_call: TRBV19
d_call: -

cdr3_aa: CASSYPRQGFYEQYF
cdr3_nt: TGTGCCAGCAGTTACCCTCGACAGGGTTTCTACGAGCAGTACTTC
j_call: TRBJ2-7
clone_size: -
v_call: TRBV6-5
d_call: TRBD1

cdr3_aa: CASSPGTGGFTDTQYF
cdr3_nt: TGTGCCAGCAGCCCCGGGACAGGGGGTTTCACAGATACGCAGTATTTT
j_call: TRBJ2-3
clone_size: -
v_call: TRBV9
d_call: TRBD1

cdr3_aa: CASRGRAQETQYF
cdr3_nt: TGCGCCAGCAGGGGCAGGGCTCAAGAGACCCAGTACTTC
j_call: TRBJ2-5
clone_size: -
v_call: TRBV4-1
d_call: -

cdr3_aa: CASSQDAENTEAFF
cdr3_nt: TGCGCCAGCAGCCAAGATGCAGAGAACACTGAAGCTTTCTTT
j_call: TRBJ1-1
clone_size: -
v_call: TRBV4-1
d_call: -

cdr3_aa: CASSRDTEQETQYF
cdr3_nt: TGTGCCAGCAGCAGGGACACCGAACAAGAGACCCAGTACTTC
j_call: TRBJ2-5
clone_size: -
v_call: TRBV7-9
d_call: -

cdr3_aa: CASRFSMASHNEQFF
cdr3_nt: TGTGCCAGCAGATTCTCAATGGCGTCCCACAATGAGCAGTTCTTC
j_call: TRBJ2-1
clone_size: -
v_call: TRBV5-6
d_call: -

cdr3_aa: CSVEDLHNRPYEQYF
cdr3_nt: TGCAGCGTTGAAGATCTCCACAATCGACCGTACGAGCAGTACTTC
j_call: TRBJ2-7
clone_size: -
v_call: TRBV29-1
d_call: -

cdr3_aa: CASSHPPGQGPPEQYF
cdr3_nt: TGTGCCAGCAGTCACCCTCCGGGACAGGGGCCCCCCGAGCAGTACTTC
j_call: TRBJ2-7
clone_size: -
v_call: TRBV28
d_call: TRBD1

cdr3_aa: CASSLYGNEKLFF
cdr3_nt: TGTGCCAGCAGCTTATACGGAAATGAAAAACTGTTTTTT
j_call: TRBJ1-4
clone_size: -
v_call: TRBV11-2
d_call: -